This T cell receptor beta chain was obtained from a study of cytomegalovirus exposure and HLA in healthy donors. Broader study findings: Apart from CMV serostatus, no immune exposure information was available.

It was healthy bone marrow donors who served as donors. Nominally healthy donors were sampled, though unrecorded immune exposures were likely. V was trimmed by 0 bases and J by 2 bases, leaving 6 bases between them. This CDR3 region has 14 residues. The germline gives CDR1 ENHRY, CDR2 SYGVKD. The study ran its PCR with 60 Vbeta and 13 Jbeta primers. Method: immunoSEQ multiplex PCR; TCRdb's copy keeps in-frame clones and lacks some. The sample includes tens of thousands of clones, roughly two thirds of them seen just once. In regard to this clone: The antigen is unknown.

This TCR derives from a woman aged 45 to 65 in good health and CMV-seropositive. The specimen was PBMCs. The J gene is TRBJ2-3, the V gene TRBV10-3, with D perhaps matching TRBD2 (5 bases). The CDR3 sequence: CAISESLATDTQYF. CDR3 nucleotide sequence: TGTGCCATCAGTGAGTCGCTAGCCACAGATACGCAGTATTTT.